Each of the 26 T cell receptor beta chains below was sequenced from the same sample in a study of cytomegalovirus exposure and HLA in healthy donors. Assay: immunoSEQ multiplex PCR; the TCRdb copy retains only in-frame clones and omits some. The table lists 90,000 to 110,000 clones, about nine tenths of them singletons. Input material: PBMCs. These receptors all stem from a woman between 18 and 29 years old in good health and CMV-seronegative.

J is TRBJ2-3 and V is TRBV7-9, with TRBD1 identical over 9 bases. The germline CDR1 and CDR2 sequences are SEHNR and FQNEAQ (reference sequence). V lost 1 base to trimming and J lost 5 bases; unmatched junction nucleotides: 4. CDR3 length: 15 residues. The CDR3 loop is CASSLGDRDRDTQYF. Here the CDR3 DNA reads TGTGCCAGCAGCTTAGGGGACAGGGACCGAGATACGCAGTATTTT. Based on the CDR3 plus reference TRBV7-9 and TRBJ2-3, the full variable domain is DTGVSQNPRHKITKRGQNVTFRCDPISEHNRLYWYRQTLGQGPEFLTYFQNEAQLEKSRLLSDRFSAERPKGSFSTLEIQRTEQGDSAMYLCASSLGDRDRDTQYFGPGTRLTVL.

The chain joins TRBV6-5 to TRBJ2-7; no clear D gene. Trimming shortened V by 6 bases and J by 1 base, and 13 bases separated the two germline ends. The CDR3 sequence is 14 residues long. The V gene's germline CDR1 is MNHEY and CDR2 SVGAGI. CDR3 nucleotide sequence: TGTGCCAGCAGCGGGTATTATAATTCCTACGAGCAGTACTTC. It yields the protein CASSGYYNSYEQYF.

The chain has TRBV11-2 and TRBJ2-1, with 11 nucleotides matching TRBD2. CDR1 is SGHAT and CDR2 is FQNNGV in the germline V gene. V trimming: 5 bases; J trimming: 4 bases; junction bases outside the gene matches: 10. CDR3 size: 17 residues. The CDR3 loop is CASSVQIAGGAYNEQFF. The CDR3 bases are TGTGCCAGCAGCGTACAAATAGCGGGGGGGGCTTACAATGAGCAGTTCTTC. Filled out from reference TRBV11-2 and TRBJ2-1, the complete variable domain reads EAGVAQSPRYKIIEKRQSVAFWCNPISGHATLYWYQQILGQGPKLLIQFQNNGVVDDSQLPKDRFSAERLKGVDSTLKIQPAKLEDSAVYLCASSVQIAGGAYNEQFFGPGTRLTVL.

The rearrangement joins TRBV5-1 to TRBJ2-3; D perhaps matches TRBD2 (6 bases). The germline V gene has CDR1 SGHRS and CDR2 YFSETQ. Trimming took off 4 bases at V and 0 bases at J, with 12 bases between the two ends. The CDR3 runs 15 residues. The CDR3 loop is CASSPQRESTDTQYF. DNA of the CDR3: TGCGCCAGCAGCCCCCAACGGGAGAGCACAGATACGCAGTATTTT.

The chain couples TRBV28 to TRBJ1-4, with D perhaps matching TRBD1 (6 bases). V lost 3 bases, J lost 10 bases, and 12 bases lay in between. This CDR3 is 13 amino acids long. The germline V gene encodes CDR1 MDHEN and CDR2 SYDVKM. This CDR3 reads CASSFGGWGKLFF. The CDR3 bases are TGTGCCAGCAGTTTTGGGGGCTGGGGAAAACTGTTTTTT.

V and J are TRBV27 and TRBJ1-3; D may be TRBD1 (6 bases). This CDR3 is 15 amino acids long. Germline V gene lookup returns CDR1 MNHEY and CDR2 SMNVEV (reference sequence). V shed 5 bases and J shed 0 bases, with 11 bases lying between them. CDR3 sequence (DNA): TGTGCCAGCAGTCCACTGACAGGCTCTGGAAACACCATATATTTT. Translated, it gives CASSPLTGSGNTIYF.

CDR3 in DNA: TGTGCCAGCAGTTACGGCGGACAGCTCACTGAAGCTTTCTTT. It yields the protein CASSYGGQLTEAFF. This sequence joins TRBV2 and TRBJ1-1; possible D gene TRBD1, 6 bases. Trimming took off 5 bases at V and 4 bases at J, with 14 bases between the two ends. This CDR3 contains 14 residues. The germline V gene has CDR1 SNHLY and CDR2 FYNNEI. Supplemented by reference TRBV2 and TRBJ1-1, the full variable domain reads EPEVTQTPSHQVTQMGQEVILRCVPISNHLYFYWYRQILGQKVEFLVSFYNNEISEKSEIFDDQFSVERPDGSNFTLKIRSTKLEDSAMYFCASSYGGQLTEAFFGQGTRLTVV.

This clone was seen just once. The V and J genes are TRBV15 and TRBJ2-3; a weak D match, TRBD2 (6 bases). Between the trimmed V and J ends, which lost 8 bases and 2 bases, there was a span of 14 bases. Germline V gives CDR1 LNHNV, CDR2 YYDKDF (reference sequence). This CDR3 is built from 14 residues. The CDR3: CATSGLEDTDTQYF. The CDR3 DNA reads as TGTGCCACCTCGGGACTCGAAGACACAGATACGCAGTATTTT.

This clone was counted only a few times. The chain employs TRBV5-4 and TRBJ2-7; 16 bases map to TRBD2. CDR3 length equals 17 residues. V shed 5 bases, J shed 1 base, and the junction held 6 bases outside the gene matches. The germline gives CDR1 SGHNT, CDR2 YYREEE (reference sequence). The CDR3, as DNA: TGTGCCAGCAGACCGGGACTAGCGGGGGGGCGGTCCTACGAGCAGTACTTC. It is translated as CASRPGLAGGRSYEQYF.

The table lists this clone with a count of one. The chain is built from TRBV7-3 and TRBJ1-2, with 7 bases that match TRBD1. J was trimmed by 10 bases and V by 2 bases; bases with no gene match: 7. The CDR3 has 13 amino acids. The germline CDR1 and CDR2 sequences are SGHTA and FQGTGA. CDR3 sequence (DNA): TGTGCCAGCAGCTTACGGACAGGAGAAAACTACACCTTC. Protein product: CASSLRTGENYTF.

The chain carries TRBV2 and TRBJ2-1; possibly TRBD1 for D (6 bases). V gave up 8 bases and J gave up 4 bases, with 12 bases separating them. This CDR3 has 13 amino acids. In germline, CDR1 is SNHLY, CDR2 FYNNEI. Here the CDR3 DNA reads TGTGCCAGCGGGACGACAGGATACAATGAGCAGTTCTTC. It codes for CASGTTGYNEQFF.

This clone was detected a few times. The rearrangement links TRBV29-1 to TRBJ1-2; possibly TRBD1 for D (6 bases). The germline gives CDR1 SQVTM, CDR2 ANQGSEA. The CDR3 runs 10 residues. V lost 7 bases to trimming and J lost 6 bases, with 9 bases between them. The CDR3 sequence: CSDAGDGYTF. CDR3 in DNA: TGCAGCGATGCAGGGGATGGCTACACCTTC.

The V and J genes are TRBV18 and TRBJ1-6; no reliable D call. The ends were cut back, 2 bases at V and 5 bases at J, with 22 bases in the middle. The CDR3 is 19 amino acids. Looked up from germline, CDR1 is KGHSH and CDR2 is LQKENI. CDR3 coding DNA: TGTGCCAGCTCACCAAACCTTATTCTCCGTGGCAGGAATAATTCACCCCTCCACTTT. This encodes CASSPNLILRGRNNSPLHF.

This clone was seen only once. The chain recombines TRBV9 with TRBJ2-5; the match to TRBD2 covers 9 bases. Germline V gene sequence: CDR1 SGDLS, CDR2 YYNGEE. The trim removed 7 bases at V and 4 bases at J, leaving 8 bases unmatched. CDR3 length: 14 amino acids. The CDR3 DNA sequence: TGTGCCAGCGGAACTGCGGGGGGGCCAGAGACCCAGTACTTC. Protein sequence: CASGTAGGPETQYF.

The chain recombines TRBV2 with TRBJ1-2; a weak D match, TRBD1 (6 bases). In germline, CDR1 is SNHLY, CDR2 FYNNEI. V shed 8 bases and J shed 6 bases, with 10 bases lying between them. This CDR3 contains 11 residues. CDR3 DNA: TGTGCCAGCCCAGGGGCGGATGGCTACACCTTC. Translating it yields CASPGADGYTF. Full variable domain (remainder filled in from reference TRBV2 and TRBJ1-2): EPEVTQTPSHQVTQMGQEVILRCVPISNHLYFYWYRQILGQKVEFLVSFYNNEISEKSEIFDDQFSVERPDGSNFTLKIRSTKLEDSAMYFCASPGADGYTFGSGTRLTVV.

The chain joins TRBV29-1 to TRBJ2-5; D remains unclear. The CDR3 consists of 11 residues. V lost 4 bases and J 1 base, leaving 4 bases between the germline ends. CDR1 SQVTM and CDR2 ANQGSEA come from the germline V gene. The chain's CDR3 is CSVGVQETQYF. CDR3 DNA sequence: TGCAGCGTTGGAGTCCAAGAGACCCAGTACTTC.

This chain connects TRBV18 to TRBJ2-3, with D unclear. V dropped 11 bases and J dropped 0 bases, with 15 bases sitting between them. The CDR3 is made up of 14 amino acids. Germline V gives CDR1 KGHSH, CDR2 LQKENI. The CDR3 DNA sequence: TGTGCCTCCGCCGTAGGCGGTAGCACAGATACGCAGTATTTT. Amino acids: CASAVGGSTDTQYF.

This clone showed up just a few times. The J gene is TRBJ2-2, the V gene TRBV4-2; D is undetermined. The germline CDR1 and CDR2 sequences are LGHNA and YNFKEQ. There are 15 residues in the CDR3. V was pared by 2 bases and J by 0 bases, with 7 bases between. Written as DNA, the CDR3 is TGTGCCAGCAGCCAACAACTAACGAACACCGGGGAGCTGTTTTTT. Its translation: CASSQQLTNTGELFF.

The chain uses TRBV2 and TRBJ2-5; D remains unclear. Germline V gene data show CDR1 as SNHLY and CDR2 as FYNNEI. V lost 4 bases and J lost 5, with 11 bases in between. The CDR3 runs to 13 residues. In DNA, the CDR3 is TGTGCCAGCAGTGTTCTTTGGAGTGAGACCCAGTACTTC. Translation gives CASSVLWSETQYF. The whole variable domain, filled in from reference TRBV2 and TRBJ2-5, reads EPEVTQTPSHQVTQMGQEVILRCVPISNHLYFYWYRQILGQKVEFLVSFYNNEISEKSEIFDDQFSVERPDGSNFTLKIRSTKLEDSAMYFCASSVLWSETQYFGPGTRLLVL.

The V gene is TRBV19, the J gene TRBJ2-5, with 7 bases aligning to TRBD2. Germline trimming cut 9 bases from V and 2 bases from J; bases unmatched to any gene: 12. From germline, CDR1 is LNHDA and CDR2 SQIVND (reference sequence). The length of the CDR3 is 15 residues. CDR3 protein: CASRGSGVWQETQYF. Here the CDR3 DNA reads TGTGCCAGCCGGGGAAGCGGGGTTTGGCAAGAGACCCAGTACTTC.

The V call is TRBV19, the J call TRBJ1-6, with 9 bases lining up with TRBD1. Germline CDR1 and CDR2: LNHDA and SQIVND (reference sequence). This CDR3 region has 19 residues. V shed 4 bases and J 4 bases; nucleotides not matched to a gene: 14. As DNA, the CDR3 is TGTGCCAGTAGTACCCCCCGGGACAGGGAAGACTCTTATAATTCACCCCTCCACTTT. It is translated as CASSTPRDREDSYNSPLHF.

The sample holds one count of this clone. CDR3 sequence (DNA): TGTGCCAGTAGTATTCCGGGACAGGGTTCGGACGAGCAGTACTTC. Translating it yields CASSIPGQGSDEQYF. The chain employs TRBV19 and TRBJ2-7; TRBD1 matches 9 bases. V lost 3 bases, J lost 5 bases, and 8 bases stayed unmatched. There are 15 residues in the CDR3. CDR1 and CDR2 from the germline V gene are LNHDA and SQIVND (reference sequence).

V gene TRBV5-1 combines with J gene TRBJ2-5; TRBD1 matches at 11 bases. The CDR3 has 15 residues. Trimming removed 7 bases from V and 4 bases from J; junction bases left unmatched: 9. Germline lookup yields CDR1 SGHRS and CDR2 YFSETQ. CDR3 sequence: CASLRTGGFGETQYF. The DNA of the CDR3 is TGCGCCAGCCTTCGGACAGGGGGCTTTGGAGAGACCCAGTACTTC.

This chain uses TRBV6-6 with TRBJ2-6; perhaps TRBD2 as D (6 bases). Deletions cut 2 bases from V and 1 base from J, with 9 bases between. Germline V gene lookup returns CDR1 MNHNY and CDR2 SVGAGI (reference sequence). This CDR3 has 16 amino acids. The CDR3 DNA sequence: TGTGCCAGCAGTTACCCAGGGAGGTCTGGGGCCAACGTCCTGACTTTC. Its translation: CASSYPGRSGANVLTF.

The chain uses TRBV7-9 and TRBJ1-2; TRBD1 agrees at 11 bases. The germline V gene has CDR1 SEHNR and CDR2 FQNEAQ (reference sequence). V gave up 3 bases and J gave up 8 bases; unmatched junction bases: 11. The CDR3 is 16 residues long. CDR3 loop: CASSFWDRGVGRGYTF. In DNA form, the CDR3 reads TGTGCCAGCAGCTTCTGGGACAGGGGGGTCGGAAGGGGCTACACCTTC.

This chain links TRBV7-9 with TRBJ2-7; 10 bases agree with TRBD1. CDR3 length equals 14 residues. The trim removed 4 bases at V and 3 bases at J, leaving 3 bases unmatched. CDR1 and CDR2 (germline): SEHNR, FQNEAQ (reference sequence). This chain's CDR3 is CASSSGTGDYEQYF. Written as DNA, the CDR3 is TGTGCCAGCAGCTCCGGGACAGGGGACTACGAGCAGTACTTC.